This paragraph reports one T cell receptor (beta chain). Its antigen is not identified. The data stem from a study of cytomegalovirus exposure and HLA in healthy donors. CDR1 and CDR2 (germline): LGHNA, YNFKEQ. The CDR3 length is 15 residues. Whole-study findings and limits: A later analysis linked more than 15,000 TCR beta sequences to HLA alleles at 0.05 false discovery rate. A later analysis linked a missense variant in DCLRE1C to the trimming of TCR beta V and J genes. Across HLA loci, a later analysis found differing TCR association rates, with DRB1 most and HLA-C fewest. For most subjects, TCR beta sequences were reported to predict HLA-A and HLA-B alleles with accuracy.

PCR was performed using 60 Vbeta and 13 Jbeta primers. Produced via immunoSEQ multiplex PCR; TCRdb's table is partial and in-frame only. The sample has 95,000 to 150,000 clones; around 65% are singletons. This receptor was obtained from a man younger than 30 in good health and CMV-seronegative. The gene calls are TRBV4-2 and TRBJ2-5; TRBD2 agrees at 9 bases. The J call is in doubt because the DNA end fits TRBJ2-7 better. The specimen sequenced was PBMCs. As DNA, the CDR3 is TGTGCCAGCAGCCAAGAGGGACTAGCCTCCTACGAGCAGTACTTC. Protein: CASSQEGLASYEQYF.